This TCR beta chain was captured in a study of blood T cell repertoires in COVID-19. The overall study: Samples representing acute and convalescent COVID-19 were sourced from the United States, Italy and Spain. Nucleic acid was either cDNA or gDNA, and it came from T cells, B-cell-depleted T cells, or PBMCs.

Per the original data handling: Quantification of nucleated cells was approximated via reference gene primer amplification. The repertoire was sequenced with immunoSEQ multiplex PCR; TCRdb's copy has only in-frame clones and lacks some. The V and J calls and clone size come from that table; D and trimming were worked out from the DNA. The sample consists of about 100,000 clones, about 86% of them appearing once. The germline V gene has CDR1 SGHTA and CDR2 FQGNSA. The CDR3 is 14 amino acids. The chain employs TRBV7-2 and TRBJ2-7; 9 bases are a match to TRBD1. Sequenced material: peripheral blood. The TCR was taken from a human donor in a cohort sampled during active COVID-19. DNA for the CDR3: TGTGCTCCAGTCTCGGGACAGGGATACTACGAGCAGTACTTC. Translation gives CAPVSGQGYYEQYF.